This entry lists 19 T cell receptor beta chains sequenced from one sample in a study of blood T cell repertoires in COVID-19. Clones were sequenced by immunoSEQ multiplex PCR, and TCRdb holds only the in-frame ones, with some missing. The repertoire includes 200,000 to 300,000 clones, about 87% of them detected once, and roughly 1.6% sits in the top ten. Sequencing was carried out using peripheral blood. Source of these receptors: a woman in her thirties or forties who had recovered from COVID-19.

The chain couples TRBV4-2 to TRBJ2-7, with a possible D match to TRBD1 (5 bases). Trimming removed 8 bases from V and 0 bases from J, with 14 bases in between. The CDR3 consists of 14 residues. From germline, CDR1 is LGHNA and CDR2 YNFKEQ. Here the CDR3 reads CASDKGVGSYEQYF. CDR3 sequence (DNA): TGTGCCAGCGATAAAGGGGTTGGCTCCTACGAGCAGTACTTC.

The chain joins TRBV7-6 to TRBJ2-7; 11 nucleotides agree with TRBD1. The germline V gene encodes CDR1 SGHVS and CDR2 FNYEAQ. The CDR3 is 16 residues long. J gave up 2 bases and V 0 bases, and 3 bases lay outside the gene matches. The CDR3: CASSLAGQGAAYEQYF. In nucleotides, the CDR3 is TGTGCCAGCAGCTTAGCCGGACAGGGGGCTGCCTACGAGCAGTACTTC. Full variable domain (missing parts from reference TRBV7-6 and TRBJ2-7): GAGVSQSPRYKVTKRGQDVALRCDPISGHVSLYWYRQALGQGPEFLTYFNYEAQQDKSGLPNDRFSAERPEGSISTLTIQRTEQRDSAMYRCASSLAGQGAAYEQYFGPGTRLTVT.

CDR3 nucleotide sequence: TGCGCCAGCAGCCGGGGGACAGGGGTTTCACCCCTCCACTTT. This encodes CASSRGTGVSPLHF. This chain connects TRBV4-1 to TRBJ1-6; 10 nucleotides agree with TRBD1. Germline CDR1 is MGHRA and CDR2 is YSYEKL. The CDR3 contains 14 residues. V lost 4 bases, J lost 9 bases, and 3 bases stayed unmatched.

The CDR3 DNA reads as TGTGCCAGCAGTGCGATACGACTAGCGGGGATACAAGAGACCCAGTACTTC. Amino acid sequence: CASSAIRLAGIQETQYF. The chain employs TRBV6-2 or TRBV6-3 and TRBJ2-5, with TRBD2 matching over 11 bases. With V trimmed by 5 bases and J by 2 bases, 10 bases remained unmatched. CDR1 and CDR2 from the germline V gene are MNHEY and SVGEGT. This CDR3 comprises 17 residues.

The J gene is TRBJ2-2, the V gene TRBV24-1; 8 positions agree with TRBD1. The length of the CDR3 is 16 residues. The germline gives CDR1 KGHDR, CDR2 SFDVKD. The junction had 6 bases not matched to a gene; V was cut back by 5 bases and J by 2 bases. DNA for the CDR3: TGTGCCACCAGTGCCCCCGGGACAGGTAACACCGGGGAGCTGTTTTTT. This codes for CATSAPGTGNTGELFF.

The chain couples TRBV9 to TRBJ2-1, with D possibly matching TRBD2 (7 bases). V was shortened by 0 bases and J by 9 bases, with 19 bases between the two germline ends. Germline V lookup: CDR1 SGDLS, CDR2 YYNGEE. The CDR3 has 16 amino acids. CDR3 loop: CASSVAVGGPISEQFF. The CDR3 DNA sequence: TGTGCCAGCAGCGTAGCTGTGGGGGGGCCTATCAGTGAGCAGTTCTTC.

The CDR3 protein is CASSLGGFLGETQYF. In nucleotides, the CDR3 is TGCGCCAGCAGCTTGGGGGGCTTCCTTGGAGAGACCCAGTACTTC. The V gene is TRBV5-1, the J gene TRBJ2-5; a possible D gene is TRBD1 (5 bases). Germline-derived CDR1 and CDR2 are SGHRS and YFSETQ. Trimming stripped 0 bases from V and 4 bases from J, with 13 bases between. The CDR3 has 15 residues.

The V gene is TRBV7-6, the J gene TRBJ1-3, with a weak D call TRBD1 (5 bases). Germline values: CDR1 SGHVS, CDR2 FNYEAQ. The CDR3 contains 15 residues. Trimming took off 2 bases at V and 4 bases at J, with 12 bases between the two ends. The DNA of the CDR3 is TGTGCCAGCAGCTTACCGGGGGAGGCGGGAAACACCATATATTTT. It encodes CASSLPGEAGNTIYF.

The V gene is TRBV5-6, the J gene TRBJ1-1; perhaps TRBD1 as D (6 bases). Between the trimmed V and J ends, which lost 1 base and 0 bases, there was a span of 13 bases. The CDR3 contains 16 residues. Looked up from germline, CDR1 is SGHDT and CDR2 is YYEEEE. The CDR3 reads CASSLYRANMNTEAFF. The CDR3 bases are TGTGCCAGCAGCTTGTACAGGGCTAACATGAACACTGAAGCTTTCTTT. The whole variable domain, remainder taken from reference TRBV5-6 and TRBJ1-1, is DAGVTQSPTHLIKTRGQQVTLRCSPKSGHDTVSWYQQALGQGPQFIFQYYEEEERQRGNFPDRFSGHQFPNYSSELNVNALLLGDSALYLCASSLYRANMNTEAFFGQGTRLTVV.

The gene calls are TRBV9 and TRBJ2-7; tentative D call: TRBD1 (8 bases). The CDR3 length is 16 residues. Germline V gene sequence: CDR1 SGDLS, CDR2 YYNGEE. Trimming shortened V by 8 bases and J by 2 bases, and 23 bases separated the two germline ends. Here the CDR3 DNA reads TGTGCCAGTACACAGGGGGGGACGGTAGGGGCCTACGAGCAGTACTTC. Translating it yields CASTQGGTVGAYEQYF.

This chain links TRBV2 with TRBJ2-5, with TRBD1 as a possible D gene (6 bases). The CDR3 runs 15 residues. Trimming shortened V by 4 bases and J by 1 base, and 13 bases separated the two germline ends. The germline gives CDR1 SNHLY, CDR2 FYNNEI. The CDR3 region has the DNA TGTGCCAGCAGTGGACAGGTGCAGGCCCAAGAGACCCAGTACTTC. This gives the protein CASSGQVQAQETQYF.

On this clone itself: Other nucleotide sequences from this sample produce the same CDR3. DNA for the CDR3: TGTGCCAGCAGCTCCGGGGGGGGCTACGAGCAGTACTTC. Translated: CASSSGGGYEQYF. V usage is TRBV7-9 and J usage is TRBJ2-7; 8 nucleotides agree with TRBD2. With V trimmed by 4 bases and J by 3 bases, 2 bases remained unmatched. The CDR3 spans 13 residues. In germline, CDR1 is SEHNR, CDR2 FQNEAQ (reference sequence).

With regard to this clone: The sample has other DNA sequences that encode this CDR3 too. The chain employs TRBV11-2 and TRBJ2-1, with 7 bases lining up with TRBD2. The CDR3 has 14 residues. Trimming removed 2 bases from V and 5 bases from J; junction bases left unmatched: 3. Germline V gene lookup returns CDR1 SGHAT and CDR2 FQNNGV. CDR3 in amino acids: CASSLYRGDNEQFF. CDR3 in DNA: TGTGCCAGCAGCTTATATCGGGGGGACAATGAGCAGTTCTTC.

This chain joins TRBV11-2 and TRBJ2-1, with D perhaps matching TRBD2 (7 bases). CDR3 length: 16 residues. The V gene lost 5 bases and the J gene lost 4 bases, with 18 bases spanning the gap. Germline V lookup: CDR1 SGHAT, CDR2 FQNNGV. CDR3 loop: CASSPIRGGQYNEQFF. In nucleotides, the CDR3 is TGTGCCAGCAGCCCAATTAGGGGGGGACAATACAATGAGCAGTTCTTC.

Points on this clone: The sample holds other DNA sequences that translate to the same CDR3. V is TRBV19 and J is TRBJ1-1; weak D call: TRBD1 (5 bases). The CDR3 is made up of 14 amino acids. Trimming pared 2 bases from V and 6 bases from J, leaving 13 bases between. Germline CDR1 LNHDA, CDR2 SQIVND (reference sequence). The CDR3 nucleotides are TGTGCCAGTAGTATATGGCAGGGTAGGGCTGAAGCTTTCTTT. Encoded protein: CASSIWQGRAEAFF.

The chain recombines TRBV4-1 with TRBJ2-4; TRBD2 matches at 7 bases. Trimming removed 4 bases from V and 2 bases from J; junction bases left unmatched: 8. This CDR3 comprises 16 residues. CDR1 and CDR2 (germline): MGHRA, YSYEKL. CDR3: CASSPPGGGTKNIQYF. CDR3 in DNA: TGCGCCAGCAGCCCCCCGGGCGGGGGAACCAAAAACATTCAGTACTTC.

J is TRBJ1-1 and V is TRBV5-6; D is ambiguous. This CDR3 comprises 13 residues. CDR1 is SGHDT, CDR2 YYEEEE, per germline. Trimming took 3 bases from V and 10 from J, leaving 16 bases between them. The DNA of the CDR3 is TGTGCCAGCAGCTATATTGCGGCTTTGTCAGCTTTCTTT. As protein: CASSYIAALSAFF.

This clone was counted many times. The rearrangement joins TRBV20-1 to TRBJ2-7; 8 bases align to TRBD1. CDR3 size: 16 residues. Germline values: CDR1 DFQATT, CDR2 SNEGSKA (reference sequence). With V trimmed by 3 bases and J by 1 base, 11 bases remained unmatched. The DNA of the CDR3 is TGCAGTGCTAGTGGCAGGGGGCGTAAGAGTTCCTACGAGCAGTACTTC. Translated: CSASGRGRKSSYEQYF.

The chain combines TRBV7-2 with TRBJ2-3; no clear D. V lost 1 base, J lost 4 bases, and 6 bases lay in between. Looked up from germline, CDR1 is SGHTA and CDR2 is FQGNSA. The CDR3 length is 13 residues. CDR3 protein: CASSLGASDTQYF. CDR3 sequence (DNA): TGTGCCAGCAGCTTAGGAGCCTCAGATACGCAGTATTTT.